The present entry profiles one T cell receptor beta chain with its context. The sample comes from a study of human T cells and chemical hapten exposure. Before extraction, the whole blood was not fractionated, and total RNA was taken from it. As processed by the authors: Sequenced samples showed a median of around 93,000 TCRs each, with counts running from approximately 21,000 to 630,000. MiXCR, applied by TCRdb to the 5' RACE reads, yields one record per CDR3 protein. TCRdb's processing, not the study's, gives the V and J calls here. The sample holds under 100,000 distinct CDR3 sequences; about a sixth are singletons and the top ten take approximately 6.3%. This CDR3 comprises 15 residues. Germline V gene sequence: CDR1 MNHEY, CDR2 SVGAGI. Trimming took off 7 bases at V and 1 base at J, with 14 bases between the two ends.

The origin of this receptor is a female donor in good health. The chain employs TRBV6-5 and TRBJ1-5; D is undetermined. The CDR3 reads CASTEGGGSNQPQHF. The CDR3 DNA reads as TGTGCCAGCACTGAGGGAGGTGGGAGCAATCAGCCCCAGCATTTT.